The sequence of this T cell receptor (beta chain) was determined in a study of human T cells and chemical hapten exposure. Overall study context: Yields of TCR per sample differed, chiefly owing to small differences in pooled library volume.

TCRdb redid the calling of the RACE reads with MiXCR, one entry per CDR3 protein. In the table there are more than 100,000 distinct CDR3 sequences, roughly 13% of which are singletons. The table lists this clonotype with a few counts. Time point specified: pre-sensitization, week 0. Indicated treatment: therapeutic diphenylcyclopropenone sensitization with weekly scalp DPC. This CDR3 comprises 15 residues. CDR1 is KGHSH and CDR2 is LQKENI in the germline V gene. The ends were cut back, 6 bases at V and 1 base at J, with 16 bases in the middle. The J gene is TRBJ2-7, the V gene TRBV18; either TRBD1 or TRBD2 may supply D (5 bases each). The sequence was collected from a woman aged 18-29 years with alopecia areata. Some clones in this sample may be carry-over from other donors' samples. The specimen was whole blood, collected in connection with sensitization to the hapten diphenylcyclopropenone (DPC). The CDR3 nucleotides are TGTGCCAGCTCTACACGGGATGGGGCTTCCTACGAGCAGTACTTC. Translation: CASSTRDGASYEQYF. The full variable domain, its missing parts supplied by reference TRBV18 and TRBJ2-7, is NAGVMQNPRHLVRRRGQEARLRCSPMKGHSHVYWYRQLPEEGLKFMVYLQKENIIDESGMPKERFSAEFPKEGPSILRIQQVVRGDSAAYFCASSTRDGASYEQYFGPGTRLTVT.